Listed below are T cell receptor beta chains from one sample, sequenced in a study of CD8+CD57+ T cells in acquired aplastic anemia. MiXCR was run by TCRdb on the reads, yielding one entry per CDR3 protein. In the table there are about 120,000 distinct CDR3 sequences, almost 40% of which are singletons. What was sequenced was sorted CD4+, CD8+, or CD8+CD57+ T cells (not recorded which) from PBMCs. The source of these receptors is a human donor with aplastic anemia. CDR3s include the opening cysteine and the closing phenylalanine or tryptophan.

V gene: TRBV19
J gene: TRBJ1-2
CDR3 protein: CASSMQALPKGYTF

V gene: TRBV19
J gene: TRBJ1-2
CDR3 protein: CASSMAPHYGYTF

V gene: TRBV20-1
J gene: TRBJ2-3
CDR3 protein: CSAREEQPWSPDTQYF

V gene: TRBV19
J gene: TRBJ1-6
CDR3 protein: CASSIAEGQPLHF

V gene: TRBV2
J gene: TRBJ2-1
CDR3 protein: CASSLIGQAVNEQFF

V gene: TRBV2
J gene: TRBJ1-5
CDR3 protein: CASRAGGDQPQHF

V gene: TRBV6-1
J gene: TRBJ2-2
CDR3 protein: CASSRQGSGELFF

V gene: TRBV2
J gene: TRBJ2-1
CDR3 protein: CASSDALNEQFF

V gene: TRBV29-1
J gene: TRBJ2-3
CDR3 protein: CSVGSGAYTDTQYF

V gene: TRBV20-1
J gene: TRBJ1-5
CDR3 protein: CSAESGTPNQPQHF

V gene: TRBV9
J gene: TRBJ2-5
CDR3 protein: CASSVAPGGTQYF

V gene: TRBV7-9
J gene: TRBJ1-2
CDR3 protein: CASSLEKYGYTF

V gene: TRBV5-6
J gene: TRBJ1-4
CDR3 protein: CASSLGSTRLNEKLFF

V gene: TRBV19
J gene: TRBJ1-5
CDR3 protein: CASSIGRQPQHF

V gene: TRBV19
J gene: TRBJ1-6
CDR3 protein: CASSTERGRSPLHF

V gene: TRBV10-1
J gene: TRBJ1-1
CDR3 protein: CASSLGEDPEAFF

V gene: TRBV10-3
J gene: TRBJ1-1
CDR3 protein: CATGQGDRDTEAFF

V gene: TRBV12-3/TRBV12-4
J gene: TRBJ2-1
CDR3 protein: CASSFLVSSSYNEQFF

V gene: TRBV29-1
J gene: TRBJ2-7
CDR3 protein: CSVEEGQSYEQYF

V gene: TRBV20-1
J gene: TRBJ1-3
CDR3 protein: CSLGGGTGNTIYF

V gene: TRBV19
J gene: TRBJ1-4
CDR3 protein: CASSITGRDEKLFF

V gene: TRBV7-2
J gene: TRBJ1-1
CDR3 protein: CASSSLSRTEAFF

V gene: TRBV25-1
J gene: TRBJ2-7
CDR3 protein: CASSLSPLHEQYF

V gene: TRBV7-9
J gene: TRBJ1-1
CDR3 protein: CASSFRDREGSEAFF

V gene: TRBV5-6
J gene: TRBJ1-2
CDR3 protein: CASSLGPNRQNNYGYTF

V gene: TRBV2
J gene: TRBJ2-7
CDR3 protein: CASKKAGATYEQYF

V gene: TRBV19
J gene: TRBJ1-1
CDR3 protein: CASSMKENTEALF

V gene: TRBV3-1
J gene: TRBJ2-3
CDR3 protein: CASSHMTLGLGTDTQYF

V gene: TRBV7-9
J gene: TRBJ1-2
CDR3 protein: CASSLAQDGYTF

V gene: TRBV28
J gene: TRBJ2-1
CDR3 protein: CASSLGSAGSHNEQFF

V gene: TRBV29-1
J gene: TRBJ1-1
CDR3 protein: CSGGTAGTEAFF

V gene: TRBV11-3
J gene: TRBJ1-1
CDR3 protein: CASSSLAGTEAFF

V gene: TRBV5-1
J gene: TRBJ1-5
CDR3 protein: CASSKGSGQPQHF

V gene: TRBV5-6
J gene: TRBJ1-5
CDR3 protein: CASSFFATGGGQPQHF

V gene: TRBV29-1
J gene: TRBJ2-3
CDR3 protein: CSVSGGVFEDTDTQYF

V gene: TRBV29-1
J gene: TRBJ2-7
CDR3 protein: CSVGEIYEQYF

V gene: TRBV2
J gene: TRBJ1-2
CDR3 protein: CASIMGQGAGYTF

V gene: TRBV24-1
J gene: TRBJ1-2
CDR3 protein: CATSDLKEGYTF

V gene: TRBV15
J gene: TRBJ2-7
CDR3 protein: CATSSSSGEGEQYF

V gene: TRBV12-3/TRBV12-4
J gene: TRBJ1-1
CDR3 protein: CASSFQVTTEAFF

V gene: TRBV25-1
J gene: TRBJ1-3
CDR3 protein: CASAQQGTGNTIYF

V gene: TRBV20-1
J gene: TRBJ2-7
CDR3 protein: CSARTGDEQYF

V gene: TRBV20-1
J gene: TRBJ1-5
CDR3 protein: CSAREGTPRQPQHF

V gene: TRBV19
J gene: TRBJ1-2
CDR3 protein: CASSSGTGLVGNYGYTF

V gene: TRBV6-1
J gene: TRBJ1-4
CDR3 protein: CASSASRGTNEKLFF

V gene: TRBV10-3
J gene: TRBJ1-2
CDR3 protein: CAISEARGSGNTF

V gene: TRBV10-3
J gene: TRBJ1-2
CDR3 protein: CAIFLGSDRIGYTF